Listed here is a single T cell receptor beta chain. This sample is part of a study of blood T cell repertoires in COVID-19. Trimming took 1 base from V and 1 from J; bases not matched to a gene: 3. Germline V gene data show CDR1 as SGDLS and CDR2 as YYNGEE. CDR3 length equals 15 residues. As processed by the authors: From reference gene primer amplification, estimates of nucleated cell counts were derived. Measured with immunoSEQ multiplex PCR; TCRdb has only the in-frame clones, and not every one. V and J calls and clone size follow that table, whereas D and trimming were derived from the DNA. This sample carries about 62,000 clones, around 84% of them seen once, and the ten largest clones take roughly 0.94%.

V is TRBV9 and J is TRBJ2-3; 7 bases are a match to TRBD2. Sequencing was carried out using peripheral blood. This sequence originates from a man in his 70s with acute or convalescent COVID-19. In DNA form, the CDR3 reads TGTGCCAGCAGCGTAAGCGGGGCCCGCACAGATACGCAGTATTTT. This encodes CASSVSGARTDTQYF. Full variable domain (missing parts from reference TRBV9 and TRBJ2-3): DSGVTQTPKHLITATGQRVTLRCSPRSGDLSVYWYQQSLDQGLQFLIQYYNGEERAKGNILERFSAQQFPDLHSELNLSSLELGDSALYFCASSVSGARTDTQYFGPGTRLTVL.